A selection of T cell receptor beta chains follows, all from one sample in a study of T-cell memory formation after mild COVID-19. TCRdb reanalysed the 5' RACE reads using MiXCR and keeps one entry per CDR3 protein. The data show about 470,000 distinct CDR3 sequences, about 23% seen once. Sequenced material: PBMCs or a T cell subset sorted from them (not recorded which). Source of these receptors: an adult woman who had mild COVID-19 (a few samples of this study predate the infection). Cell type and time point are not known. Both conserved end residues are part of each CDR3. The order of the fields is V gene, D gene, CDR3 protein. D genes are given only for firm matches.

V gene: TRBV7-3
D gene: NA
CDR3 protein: CASSSAGTDTQYF

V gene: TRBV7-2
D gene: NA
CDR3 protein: CASSSSPGANYGYTF

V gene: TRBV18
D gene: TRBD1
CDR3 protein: CASSGRPGQKGAEAFF

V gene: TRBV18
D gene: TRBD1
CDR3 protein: CASSLGQGAFEQYF

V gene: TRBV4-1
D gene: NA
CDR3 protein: CASSQDSLGVETQYF

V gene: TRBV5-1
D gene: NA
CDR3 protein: CASSLPTGGDYNEQFF

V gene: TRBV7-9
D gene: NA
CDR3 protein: CASSLAFLREQHEQYF

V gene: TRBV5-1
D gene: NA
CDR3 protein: CASSLDRNYEQYF

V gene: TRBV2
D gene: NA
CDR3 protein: CASSDLGAPKNIQYF

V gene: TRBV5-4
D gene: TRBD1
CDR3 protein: CASSSGQGRNEKLFF

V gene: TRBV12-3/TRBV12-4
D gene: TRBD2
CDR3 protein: CASSPELAGGDTQYF

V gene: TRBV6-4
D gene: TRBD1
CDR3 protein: CAISGQGCYEQYF

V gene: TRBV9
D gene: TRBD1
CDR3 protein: CASSPVDRGGYNEQFF

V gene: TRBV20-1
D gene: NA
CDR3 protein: CSARGLTPNEQFF

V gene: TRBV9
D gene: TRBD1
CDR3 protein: CASSVRDRGETQYF

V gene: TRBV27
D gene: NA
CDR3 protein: CASNPRGWDEQYF

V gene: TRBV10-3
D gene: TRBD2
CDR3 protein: CAISLAGSRETQYF

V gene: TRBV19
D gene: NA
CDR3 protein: CASSIQGMNTEAFF

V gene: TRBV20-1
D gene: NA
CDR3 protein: CSARPHGTRSYNEQFF

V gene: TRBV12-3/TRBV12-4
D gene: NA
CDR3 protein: CASSTDRVYGYTF

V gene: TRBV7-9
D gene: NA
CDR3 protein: CASSPAAGASYEQYF

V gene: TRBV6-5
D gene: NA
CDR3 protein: CASSKNRDEAFF

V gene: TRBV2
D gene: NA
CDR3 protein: CASTSGRTYEQYF

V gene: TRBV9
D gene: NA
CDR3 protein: CASSAQRVLQGGNEQFF

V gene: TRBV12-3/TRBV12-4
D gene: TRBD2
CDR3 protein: CASSSKLAGGRGETQYF

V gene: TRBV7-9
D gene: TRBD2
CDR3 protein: CASSLGLAGSISGYEQYF

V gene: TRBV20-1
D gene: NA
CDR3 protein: CSARDTGHSSYEQYF

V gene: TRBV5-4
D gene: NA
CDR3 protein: CASSPSGISGANVLTF

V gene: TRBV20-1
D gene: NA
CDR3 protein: CSAMGRKSLDNQPQHF

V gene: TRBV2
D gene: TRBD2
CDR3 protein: CASSEREGTSGGDTQYF

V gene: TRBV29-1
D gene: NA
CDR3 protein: CSVEVPVVETQYF

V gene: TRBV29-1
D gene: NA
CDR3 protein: CSAGRVQGAFEQYF